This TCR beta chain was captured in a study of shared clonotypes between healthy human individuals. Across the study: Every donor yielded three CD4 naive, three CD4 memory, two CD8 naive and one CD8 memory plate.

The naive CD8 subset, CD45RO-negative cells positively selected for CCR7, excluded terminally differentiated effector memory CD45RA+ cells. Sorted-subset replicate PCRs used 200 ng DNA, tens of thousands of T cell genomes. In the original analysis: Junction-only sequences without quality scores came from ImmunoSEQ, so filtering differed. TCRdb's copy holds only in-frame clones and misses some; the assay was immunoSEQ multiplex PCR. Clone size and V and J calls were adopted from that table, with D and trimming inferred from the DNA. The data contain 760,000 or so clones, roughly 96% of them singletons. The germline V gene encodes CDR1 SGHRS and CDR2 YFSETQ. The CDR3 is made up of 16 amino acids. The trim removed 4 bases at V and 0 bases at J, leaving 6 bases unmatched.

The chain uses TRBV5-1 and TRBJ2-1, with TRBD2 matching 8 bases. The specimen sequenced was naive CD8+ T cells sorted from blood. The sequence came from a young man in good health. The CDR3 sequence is CASSLKSGSSYNEQFF. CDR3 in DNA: TGCGCCAGCAGCCTGAAGAGCGGGAGCTCCTACAATGAGCAGTTCTTC.